The rows below give T cell receptor beta chains drawn from one sample of a study of spatial heterogeneity in lung cancer. TCRdb ran MiXCR on the 5' RACE reads and lists one entry per CDR3 protein. The sample gives some 25,000 distinct CDR3 sequences, more than 5.5% of which show up once; approximately 25% is in the top ten. The sequencing used lung tumor tissue, collected at surgery. These receptors came from a male donor with early-stage non-small cell lung cancer. Each CDR3 is given with its conserved first and last residue. A D gene is named only where the DNA matches it firmly. The listing skips clone size in some rows; elsewhere it reads once, few, many or a size class.

v_call	clone_size	j_call	d_call	cdr3_nt	cdr3_aa
TRBV2	many	TRBJ2-2	-	TGTGCCAGCAGTGAACTGGGGTCCACCGGGGAGCTGTTTTTT	CASSELGSTGELFF
TRBV27	many	TRBJ2-1	TRBD2	TGTGCCAGCAGTCGTAGGGGACTAGCGGGGGCGAGAAATGAGCAGTTCTTC	CASSRRGLAGARNEQFF
TRBV6-5	many	TRBJ1-6	-	TGTGCCAGCAGTTACTGGGGGGCCACGGCCTATAATTCACCCCTCCACTTT	CASSYWGATAYNSPLHF
TRBV20-1	many	TRBJ2-1	-	TGCAGTGCTAGATCGGGCGGTTACTACAATGAGCAGTTCTTC	CSARSGGYYNEQFF
TRBV9	many	TRBJ2-2	-	TGTGCCAGCAGCGTAGATTCCCGAACCGGGGAGCTGTTTTTT	CASSVDSRTGELFF
TRBV20-1	many	TRBJ2-1	TRBD1	TGCAGTGCTACTGACAGGGACAATGAGCAGTTCTTC	CSATDRDNEQFF
TRBV4-3	few	TRBJ2-3	-	TGCGCCAGCAGCCAGCGAACAAAAGATATGCAGTATTTT	CASSQRTKDMQYF
TRBV6-1	few	TRBJ2-3	TRBD2	TGTGCCAGCAGTGTTGGCGGGGGGGCGTTAGATACGCAGTATTTT	CASSVGGGALDTQYF
TRBV29-1	many	TRBJ1-1	-	TGCAGCGCCCAGGACAGCCGGATGGCTGAAGCTTTCTTT	CSAQDSRMAEAFF
TRBV28	many	TRBJ1-2	TRBD1	TGTGCCAGCAGCCGAATGACAGGGGGCCTAACCTATGGCTACACCTTC	CASSRMTGGLTYGYTF
TRBV5-1	many	TRBJ2-1	TRBD1	TGCGCCAGCAGCTTAGGGCAGGGGGCAAGCAATGAGCAGTTCTTC	CASSLGQGASNEQFF
TRBV7-2	many	TRBJ2-3	-	TGTGCCAGCAGCTCCCCTGGCACAGATACGCAGTATTTT	CASSSPGTDTQYF
TRBV6-5	-	TRBJ2-3	TRBD2	TGTGCCAGCAGGGCTCTAGCGGGGGTTGGCACAGATACGCAGTATTTT	CASRALAGVGTDTQYF
TRBV4-1	many	TRBJ1-2	-	TGCGCCAGCAGCCGTTTAGGAAGGGTGAGAGTCTACACCTTC	CASSRLGRVRVYTF
TRBV7-6	-	TRBJ1-4	-	TGTGCCAGCAGCTTCATGCGAGCCGGGGCAGGAACTAATGAAAAACTGTTTTTT	CASSFMRAGAGTNEKLFF
TRBV28	many	TRBJ2-3	-	TGTGCCAGCAGTTCCTTTACGCAGTATTTT	CASSSFTQYF
TRBV7-6	many	TRBJ2-5	-	TGTGCCAGCAGCTTAGAATATGGGAGGCAAGAGACCCAGTACTTC	CASSLEYGRQETQYF
TRBV7-7	many	TRBJ2-3	TRBD2	TGTGCCAGCAGCCTTAGCCGACTAGCGGGGGACACAGATACGCAGTATTTT	CASSLSRLAGDTDTQYF